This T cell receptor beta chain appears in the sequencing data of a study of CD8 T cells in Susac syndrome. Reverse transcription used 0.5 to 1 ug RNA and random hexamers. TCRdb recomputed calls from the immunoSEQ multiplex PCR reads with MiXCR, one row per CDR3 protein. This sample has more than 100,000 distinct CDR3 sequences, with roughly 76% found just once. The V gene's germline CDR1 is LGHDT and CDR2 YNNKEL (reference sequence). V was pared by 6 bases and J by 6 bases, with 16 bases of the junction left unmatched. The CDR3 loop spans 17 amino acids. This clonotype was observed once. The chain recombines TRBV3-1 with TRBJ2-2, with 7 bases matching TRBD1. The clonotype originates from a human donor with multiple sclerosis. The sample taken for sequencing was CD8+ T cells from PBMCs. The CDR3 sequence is CASRLDGRGINSGELFF. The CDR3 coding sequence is TGTGCCAGCAGACTTGACGGCAGGGGGATCAATTCCGGGGAGCTGTTTTTT.